The present entry profiles one T cell receptor (beta chain) with its context. Its antigen is undetermined. The data belong to a study of identical twins. Regarding the study as a whole: Model-predicted out-of-frame TCR alpha sharing fell below observed values in monozygotic twins. Analyses of zero insertions could, in part, be confounded by invariant MAIT and iNKT cells.

The germline V gene encodes CDR1 DFQATT and CDR2 SNEGSKA (reference sequence). J gave up 6 bases and V 3 bases, and 9 bases lay outside the gene matches. The length of the CDR3 is 15 residues. MiXCR, run by TCRdb on the 5' RACE reads, gives a single entry per CDR3 protein. The sample holds roughly 1,500,000 distinct CDR3 sequences, more than 30% seen once. This TCR was recovered from a newborn girl in good health. The chain joins TRBV20-1 to TRBJ2-3, with 10 bases lining up with TRBD2. Material: cord blood. The CDR3 region has the DNA TGCAGTGCTAGTCCCGGGACTAGCGTTAGGGATACGCAGTATTTT. It yields the protein CSASPGTSVRDTQYF.